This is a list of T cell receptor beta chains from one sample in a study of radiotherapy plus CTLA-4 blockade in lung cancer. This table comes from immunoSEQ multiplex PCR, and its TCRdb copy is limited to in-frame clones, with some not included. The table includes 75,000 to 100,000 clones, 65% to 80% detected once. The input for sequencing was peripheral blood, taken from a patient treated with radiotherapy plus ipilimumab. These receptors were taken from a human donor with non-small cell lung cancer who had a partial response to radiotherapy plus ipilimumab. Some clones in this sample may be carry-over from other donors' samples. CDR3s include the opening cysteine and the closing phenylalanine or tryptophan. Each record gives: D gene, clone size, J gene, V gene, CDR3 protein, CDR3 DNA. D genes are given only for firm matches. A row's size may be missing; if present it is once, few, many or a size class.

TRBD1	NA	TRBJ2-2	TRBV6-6	CASSYSKAGGTGELFF	TGTGCCAGCAGTTACTCGAAGGCAGGGGGCACCGGGGAGCTGTTTTTT
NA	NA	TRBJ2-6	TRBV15	CATSTLGVSGANVLTF	TGTGCCACCAGCACCCTCGGAGTCTCTGGGGCCAACGTCCTGACTTTC
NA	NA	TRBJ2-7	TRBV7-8	CASSLEGQQHYEQYF	TGTGCCAGCAGCTTAGAAGGACAGCAACACTACGAGCAGTACTTC
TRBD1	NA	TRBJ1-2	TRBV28	CASRDRGRGYGYTF	TGTGCCAGCAGGGACAGGGGGCGAGGCTATGGCTACACCTTC
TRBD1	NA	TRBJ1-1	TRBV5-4	CASSFDRAGTEAFF	TGTGCCAGCAGCTTTGACAGGGCGGGTACTGAAGCTTTCTTT
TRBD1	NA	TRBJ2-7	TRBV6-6	CASSKQGQASYEQYF	TGTGCCAGCAGTAAACAGGGGCAGGCTTCCTACGAGCAGTACTTC
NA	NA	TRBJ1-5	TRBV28	CASSSSGQPQHF	TGTGCCAGCAGTTCCTCAGGACAGCCCCAGCATTTT
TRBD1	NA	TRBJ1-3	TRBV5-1	CASSATGGAGNTIYF	TGCGCCAGCAGCGCTACAGGGGGAGCTGGAAACACCATATATTTT
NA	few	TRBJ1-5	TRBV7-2	CASSLENLASQPQHF	TGTGCCAGCAGCTTAGAAAATTTAGCGTCTCAGCCCCAGCATTTT
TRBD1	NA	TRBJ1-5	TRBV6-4	CASNTDREGKPQHF	TGTGCCAGCAACACGGACAGGGAGGGTAAGCCCCAGCATTTT
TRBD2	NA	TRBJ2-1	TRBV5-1	CASSGPSGSDEQFF	TGCGCCAGTTCCGGGCCTAGCGGGAGTGATGAGCAGTTCTTC
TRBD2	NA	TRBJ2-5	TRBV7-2	CASSPGGGTVRETQYF	TGTGCCAGCAGCCCGGGAGGGGGGACCGTTAGGGAGACCCAGTACTTC
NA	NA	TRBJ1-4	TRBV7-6	CASSLGVAGLNEKLFF	TGTGCCAGCAGCTTAGGGGTGGCAGGCTTAAATGAAAAACTGTTTTTT
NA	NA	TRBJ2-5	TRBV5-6	CASSLVTGETQYF	TGTGCCAGCAGCTTGGTTACAGGGGAGACCCAGTACTTC
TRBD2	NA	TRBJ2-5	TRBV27	CASSPGLAGGWGYQETQYF	TGTGCCAGCAGTCCCGGACTAGCGGGAGGATGGGGTTACCAAGAGACCCAGTACTTC
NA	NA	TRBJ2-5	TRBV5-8	CASSFLALETQYF	TGTGCCAGCAGCTTCCTAGCGCTGGAGACCCAGTACTTC
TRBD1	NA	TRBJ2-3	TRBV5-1	CASTKGQGLPDTQYF	TGCGCCAGCACCAAGGGACAGGGGTTACCAGATACGCAGTATTTT